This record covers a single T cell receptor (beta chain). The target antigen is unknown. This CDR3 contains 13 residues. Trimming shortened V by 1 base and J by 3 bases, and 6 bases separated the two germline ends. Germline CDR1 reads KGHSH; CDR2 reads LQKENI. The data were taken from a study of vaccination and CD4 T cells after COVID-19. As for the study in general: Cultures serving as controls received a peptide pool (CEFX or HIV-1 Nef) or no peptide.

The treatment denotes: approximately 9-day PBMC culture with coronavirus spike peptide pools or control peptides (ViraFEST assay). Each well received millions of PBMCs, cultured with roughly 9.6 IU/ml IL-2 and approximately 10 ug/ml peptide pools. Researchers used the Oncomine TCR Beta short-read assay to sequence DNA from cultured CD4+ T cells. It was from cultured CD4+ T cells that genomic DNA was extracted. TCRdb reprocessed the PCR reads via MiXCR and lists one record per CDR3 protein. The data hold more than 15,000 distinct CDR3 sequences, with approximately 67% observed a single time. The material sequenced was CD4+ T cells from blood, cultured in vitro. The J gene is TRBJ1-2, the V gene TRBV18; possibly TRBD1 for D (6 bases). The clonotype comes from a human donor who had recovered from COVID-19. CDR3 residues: CASSPQGDYGYTF. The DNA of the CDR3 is TGTGCCAGCTCACCACAGGGGGACTATGGCTACACCTTC.